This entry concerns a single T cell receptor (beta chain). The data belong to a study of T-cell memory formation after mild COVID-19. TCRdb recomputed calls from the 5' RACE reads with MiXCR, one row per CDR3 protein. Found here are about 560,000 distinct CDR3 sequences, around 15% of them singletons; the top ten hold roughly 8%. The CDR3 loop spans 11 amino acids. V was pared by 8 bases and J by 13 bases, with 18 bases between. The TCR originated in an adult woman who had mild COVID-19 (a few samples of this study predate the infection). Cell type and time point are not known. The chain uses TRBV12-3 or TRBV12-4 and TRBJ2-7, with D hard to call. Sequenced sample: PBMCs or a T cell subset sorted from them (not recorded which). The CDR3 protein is CASARTPILYF. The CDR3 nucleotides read TGTGCCAGCGCACGAACCCCTATTCTATACTTC.